These 10 T cell receptor beta chains originate from one sample sequenced in a study of shared clonotypes between healthy human individuals. Method: immunoSEQ multiplex PCR; TCRdb's copy keeps in-frame clones and lacks some. The table includes 850,000 to 1,200,000 clones, about 74% detected once. The sample comprised memory CD4+ T cells sorted from blood. Described subset: CD45RA-negative fraction. The receptors come from a man younger than 35 in good health.

Regarding this clone: It is likely a read error: a sequence one base away is far more abundant. The chain couples TRBV6-6 to TRBJ1-6; D gene uncertain. The CDR3 has 12 amino acids. CDR1 is MNHNY, CDR2 SVGAGI, per germline (reference sequence). Trimming took 11 bases from V and 7 from J, leaving 12 bases between them. This CDR3 is CAAHRPNSPLHF. The CDR3, as DNA: TGTGCCGCCCATAGGCCAAATTCACCCCTCCACTTT.

This clone is a singleton in its sample. The V gene is TRBV6-5, the J gene TRBJ2-3; 8 positions agree with TRBD2. CDR3 size: 16 residues. With 2 bases clipped from V and 0 bases from J, the junction kept 4 bases outside the gene matches. Germline CDR1 and CDR2: MNHEY and SVGAGI. The CDR3 bases are TGTGCCAGCAGTTACGGAAAGCGGGGGAGCACAGATACGCAGTATTTT. Residues: CASSYGKRGSTDTQYF.

The chain combines TRBV13 with TRBJ2-7; D possibly uses TRBD1 or TRBD2 (5 bases each). Looked up from germline, CDR1 is PRHDT and CDR2 is FYEKMQ (reference sequence). V lost 3 bases to trimming and J lost 2 bases, with 20 bases between them. This CDR3 has 17 residues. CDR3 region: CASSFGTEIRPTYEQYF. CDR3 coding DNA: TGTGCCAGCAGCTTCGGGACCGAAATAAGGCCGACCTACGAGCAGTACTTC.

This chain joins TRBV12-1 and TRBJ1-6; the DNA was not used to check the table's D call, TRBD1. TRBV12-1 constitutes a pseudogene. The CDR3 consists of 16 residues. CDR3 residues: CASSLLQGIYNSPLHF. The DNA of the CDR3 is TGTGCCAGCAGCCTATTACAGGGGATCTATAATTCACCCCTCCACTTT.

On this clone itself: Other DNA sequences of this sample code for an identical CDR3. The chain's CDR3 is CSVVRGNTEAFF. The CDR3 DNA reads TGCAGCGTTGTCCGGGGGAACACTGAAGCTTTCTTT. The rearrangement uses TRBV29-1 and TRBJ1-1; D ambiguous. The CDR3 has 12 residues. CDR1 and CDR2 from the germline V gene are SQVTM and ANQGSEA. V shed 4 bases and J shed 1 base, with 7 bases lying between them.

The CDR3 here is CASSQSSGGYYNEQFF. The CDR3, as DNA: TGTGCCAGCAGCCAATCGAGCGGGGGATATTACAATGAGCAGTTCTTC. The chain links TRBV4-2 to TRBJ2-1, with 8 bases fitting TRBD2. The V segment lost 2 bases and the J segment 4 bases; nucleotides outside the gene matches: 7. The germline gives CDR1 LGHNA, CDR2 YNFKEQ. The CDR3 consists of 16 residues.

The J gene is TRBJ2-3, the V gene TRBV10-3, with 10 bases aligning to TRBD2. Germline loops: CDR1 ENHRY, CDR2 SYGVKD. Unmatched junction bases numbered 8, after V lost 3 bases and J lost 2 bases. The CDR3 covers 17 residues. CDR3 residues: CAISDRLAGANTDTQYF. CDR3 nucleotides: TGTGCCATCAGTGATAGGCTAGCGGGGGCAAACACAGATACGCAGTATTTT.

This clone was counted once. The chain joins TRBV9 to TRBJ2-3, with a possible D match to TRBD2 (5 bases). Germline V lookup: CDR1 SGDLS, CDR2 YYNGEE. This CDR3 contains 13 residues. Trimming cost V 3 bases and J 0 bases, with 5 bases left between them. The CDR3 spells CASSGTSTDTQYF. The CDR3 region has the DNA TGTGCCAGCAGCGGGACTAGCACAGATACGCAGTATTTT.

This chain connects TRBV4-3 to TRBJ1-2, with 8 bases aligning to TRBD1. The CDR3 contains 14 residues. V trimming: 3 bases; J trimming: 4 bases; junction bases outside the gene matches: 4. CDR1 is LGHNA and CDR2 is YSLEER in the germline V gene. The CDR3 bases are TGCGCCAGCAGCCAGCCCGGGACAGGCTATGGCTACACCTTC. As protein: CASSQPGTGYGYTF.

V usage is TRBV7-3 and J usage is TRBJ2-1; D remains unclear. This CDR3 has 12 residues. CDR1 SGHTA and CDR2 FQGTGA come from the germline V gene. The V and J ends lost 2 bases and 8 bases respectively, with 7 bases between them. The DNA of the CDR3 is TGTGCCAGCAGCTTAGGTGGCCATGAGCAGTTCTTC. Its protein is CASSLGGHEQFF. The full variable domain, its missing parts supplied by reference TRBV7-3 and TRBJ2-1, is GAGVSQTPSNKVTEKGKYVELRCDPISGHTALYWYRQSLGQGPEFLIYFQGTGAADDSGLPNDRFFAVRPEGSVSTLKIQRTERGDSAVYLCASSLGGHEQFFGPGTRLTVL.